This T cell receptor beta chain originates from a study of blood T cell repertoires in COVID-19 (dated by TCRdb to the early 2020s). About the study as a whole: Samples from collaborators originated in the United States, Italy and Spain and spanned both the acute and convalescent phases of COVID-19. HLA class I and class II types, where available, came from metadata supplied by the sample provider rather than from assay-based typing. The repertoires were released in a freely available public database meant as a resource for research on the immune response to SARS-CoV-2. The sample metadata nearly always contained a de-identified subject ID, COVID-19 status, age in years and sex. Subjects who had been exposed to COVID-19, were actively infected with it, or had recovered from it provided the deeply sampled blood TCRbeta repertoires that made up the dataset. Samples were obtained from the ongoing ImmuneRACE study (first 160 participants) and from about 1,300 subjects provided by 6 global collaborators. The material from the prospective study consisted of cDNA or gDNA derived from T cells, B-cell-depleted T cells, or PBMCs.

With respect to this clone: Its target antigen remains unknown. The record has no base qualities; no much larger clone is one base away.

What the work shows at the level of the full study, not this receptor alone: The amount of clinical and demographic metadata varied by source and participant and was provided uncurated.

TCRbeta CDR3 regions were amplified from genomic DNA by means of the immunoSEQ Assay, a bias-controlled multiplex PCR. The authors' pipeline ran thus. Within the assay, amplification of reference gene primers was used to estimate how many nucleated cells each sample contained. To quantify the absolute abundance of each unique TCRbeta CDR3 rearrangement, sequence reads were collapsed and filtered. For each sample, productive Simpson clonality was calculated by taking the square root of Simpson's diversity index across productive rearrangements. Sourced from immuneACCESS, this table was stored by TCRdb with only in-frame sequences that have V and J called. A share of the clones is absent; for the studies checked, an unresolved V gene accounts for under half, and the remainder has no known explanation. For V, J and clone size, that table is used; D and trimming come from the DNA. Present in this sample are about 88,000 clones, approximately 85% of which were seen just once. The ten most abundant clones make up roughly 25% of the sample.

Its CDR3 holds 14 amino acids, cysteine through phenylalanine. Only CDR3 DNA remains: 42 bases, in frame from the first base. CDR1 is given as MNHEY and CDR2 as SVGAGI, both from the germline V gene. V loses 0 bases, J loses 6 bases, and the germline ends lie 12 bases apart. The collaborating institutions used their own protocols to collect whole blood in K2EDTA tubes. For TCRbeta analysis, collaborators shipped samples as frozen whole blood, isolated PBMCs, or DNA extracted from either of those sample types. Sequencing was done on a sample of peripheral blood. The receptor chain draws on TRBV6-5 and TRBJ2-7, and TRBD2 may be the D gene, going by 5 matching bases. This clonotype was sampled from a human donor in a cohort sampled during active COVID-19. In nucleotides, the sequence is TGTGCCAGCAGTTACTCTCCCGGCCGGGGCGAGCAGTACTTC. Its protein product is CASSYSPGRGEQYF.